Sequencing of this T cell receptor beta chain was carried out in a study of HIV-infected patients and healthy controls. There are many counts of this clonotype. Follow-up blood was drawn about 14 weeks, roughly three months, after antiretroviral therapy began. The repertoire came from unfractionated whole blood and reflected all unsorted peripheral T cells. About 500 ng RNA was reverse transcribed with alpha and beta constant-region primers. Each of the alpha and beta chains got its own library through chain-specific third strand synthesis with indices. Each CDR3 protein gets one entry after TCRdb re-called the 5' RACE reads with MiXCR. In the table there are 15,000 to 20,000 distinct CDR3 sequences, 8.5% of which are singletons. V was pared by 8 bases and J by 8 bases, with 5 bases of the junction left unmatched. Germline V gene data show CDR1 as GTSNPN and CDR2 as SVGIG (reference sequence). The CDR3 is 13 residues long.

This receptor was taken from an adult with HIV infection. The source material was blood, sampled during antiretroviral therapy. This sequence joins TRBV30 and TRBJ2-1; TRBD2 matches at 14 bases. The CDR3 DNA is TGTGCCCGAGGGACTAGCGGGAGCCATGAGCAGTTCTTC. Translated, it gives CARGTSGSHEQFF.